This T cell receptor (beta chain) was captured by sequencing in a study of response to subunit inactivated influenza vaccine. This clonotype was seen more than once but under ten times. This CDR3 contains 15 residues. J was trimmed by 4 bases and V by 4 bases; bases with no gene match: 9. The germline V gene encodes CDR1 LGHNA and CDR2 YNFKEQ. MiXCR was run by TCRdb on the RT-PCR reads, yielding one entry per CDR3 protein. The sample contains 450,000 to 550,000 distinct CDR3 sequences, about 25% of which appear only once. The V call is TRBV4-2, the J call TRBJ1-1; 7 nucleotides align to TRBD1. This material consisted of CD4+ T cells sorted from PBMCs, taken roughly 5 days after vaccination. The clonotype was recovered from a man aged 50-60 years who received an inactivated influenza vaccine. Written as DNA, the CDR3 is TGTGCCAGCAGCCTGGACAGGACCCTTAGCACTGAAGCTTTCTTT. Its translation is CASSLDRTLSTEAFF.